The rows below give T cell receptor beta chains drawn from one sample of a study of blood T cell repertoires in COVID-19. Clones were read by immunoSEQ multiplex PCR, and TCRdb kept only the in-frame ones, dropping some. Here the sample spans about 210,000 clones, around four fifths being singletons. Specimen: peripheral blood. The receptors derive from a man between 45 and 60 years old with active or convalescent COVID-19. The CDR3 runs from the conserved cysteine through the conserved F or W. The order of the fields is V gene, CDR3 length, J gene, clone size, D gene, CDR3 protein, CDR3 DNA. A D gene is named only where the DNA matches it firmly. The size of a clone is reported for some rows only, either as once, few or many, or as a class for expanded clones.

V: TRBV29-1; length: 14; J: TRBJ2-1; size: NA; D: TRBD1; CDR3: CSVGDRGLSDEQFF; DNA: TGCAGCGTGGGGGACAGGGGGCTTAGTGATGAGCAGTTCTTC
V: TRBV3-1/TRBV3-2; length: 14; J: TRBJ2-7; size: NA; D: NA; CDR3: CASSLTVRGYEQYF; DNA: TGTGCCAGCAGTCTCACCGTAAGGGGCTACGAGCAGTACTTC
V: TRBV30; length: 12; J: TRBJ1-3; size: NA; D: TRBD1; CDR3: CAWRTGGNTIYF; DNA: TGTGCCTGGAGGACAGGGGGAAACACCATATATTTT
V: TRBV3-1/TRBV3-2; length: 14; J: TRBJ1-2; size: few; D: NA; CDR3: CASSQPRSYGGYTF; DNA: TGTGCCAGCAGCCAACCCCGGAGCTACGGTGGCTACACCTTC
V: TRBV15; length: 15; J: TRBJ2-1; size: NA; D: TRBD2; CDR3: CATSRATSGDNEQFF; DNA: TGTGCCACCAGCAGAGCAACTAGCGGAGACAATGAGCAGTTCTTC
V: TRBV28; length: 14; J: TRBJ2-7; size: few; D: TRBD2; CDR3: CASSLPGGPVEQYF; DNA: TGTGCCAGCAGTTTACCGGGAGGGCCGGTCGAGCAGTACTTC
V: TRBV28; length: 12; J: TRBJ1-2; size: NA; D: NA; CDR3: CASRAPNYGYTF; DNA: TGTGCCAGCAGAGCTCCTAACTATGGCTACACCTTC
V: TRBV10-3; length: 18; J: TRBJ2-6; size: few; D: NA; CDR3: CAITNAGTSSSGANVLTF; DNA: TGTGCCATCACAAACGCCGGGACTTCCTCCTCTGGGGCCAACGTCCTGACTTTC
V: TRBV5-1; length: 14; J: TRBJ1-1; size: NA; D: NA; CDR3: CASSPGRERTEAFF; DNA: TGCGCCAGCAGTCCAGGGAGGGAGCGCACTGAAGCTTTCTTT
V: TRBV6-5; length: 13; J: TRBJ1-1; size: NA; D: TRBD1; CDR3: CASSHRGLGEAFF; DNA: TGTGCCAGCAGTCACAGGGGTCTGGGTGAAGCTTTCTTT
V: TRBV5-1; length: 12; J: TRBJ1-1; size: NA; D: NA; CDR3: CASSLGVQGAFF; DNA: TGCGCCAGCAGCTTGGGGGTTCAGGGAGCTTTCTTT